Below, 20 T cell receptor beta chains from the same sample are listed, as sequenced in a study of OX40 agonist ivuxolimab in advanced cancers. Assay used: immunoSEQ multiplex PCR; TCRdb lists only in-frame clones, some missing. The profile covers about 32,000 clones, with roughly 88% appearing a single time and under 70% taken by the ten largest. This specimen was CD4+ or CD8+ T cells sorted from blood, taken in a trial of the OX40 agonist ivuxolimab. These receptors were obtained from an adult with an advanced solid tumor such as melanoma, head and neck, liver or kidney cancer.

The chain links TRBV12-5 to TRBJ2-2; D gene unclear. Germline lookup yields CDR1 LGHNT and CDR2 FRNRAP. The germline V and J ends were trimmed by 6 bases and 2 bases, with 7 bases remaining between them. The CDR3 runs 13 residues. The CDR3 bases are TGTGCTAGTGGCGTGGGAAACACCGGGGAGCTGTTTTTT. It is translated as CASGVGNTGELFF. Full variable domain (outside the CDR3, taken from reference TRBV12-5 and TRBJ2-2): DARVTQTPRHKVTEMGQEVTMRCQPILGHNTVFWYRQTMMQGLELLAYFRNRAPLDDSGMPKDRFSAEMPDATLATLKIQPSEPRDSAVYFCASGVGNTGELFFGEGSRLTVL.

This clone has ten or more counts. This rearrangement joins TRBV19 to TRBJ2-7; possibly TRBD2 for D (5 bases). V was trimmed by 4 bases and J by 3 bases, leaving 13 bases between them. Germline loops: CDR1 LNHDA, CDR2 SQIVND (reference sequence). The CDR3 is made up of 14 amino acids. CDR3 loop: CASSNRETDYEQYF. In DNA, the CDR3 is TGTGCCAGTAGTAACCGGGAAACCGACTACGAGCAGTACTTC. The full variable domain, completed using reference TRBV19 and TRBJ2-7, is DGGITQSPKYLFRKEGQNVTLSCEQNLNHDAMYWYRQDPGQGLRLIYYSQIVNDFQKGDIAEGYSVSREKKESFPLTVTSAQKNPTAFYLCASSNRETDYEQYFGPGTRLTVT.

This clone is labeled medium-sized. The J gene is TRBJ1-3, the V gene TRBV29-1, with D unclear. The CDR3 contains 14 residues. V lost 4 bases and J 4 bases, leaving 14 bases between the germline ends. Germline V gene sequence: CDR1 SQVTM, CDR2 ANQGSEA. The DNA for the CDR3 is TGCAGCGTTGTCCCGGACGGGCAAGGAAACACCATATATTTT. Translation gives CSVVPDGQGNTIYF. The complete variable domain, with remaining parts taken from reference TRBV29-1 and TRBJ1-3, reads SAVISQKPSRDICQRGTSLTIQCQVDSQVTMMFWYRQQPGQSLTLIATANQGSEATYESGFVIDKFPISRPNLTFSTLTVSNMSPEDSSIYLCSVVPDGQGNTIYFGEGSWLTVV.

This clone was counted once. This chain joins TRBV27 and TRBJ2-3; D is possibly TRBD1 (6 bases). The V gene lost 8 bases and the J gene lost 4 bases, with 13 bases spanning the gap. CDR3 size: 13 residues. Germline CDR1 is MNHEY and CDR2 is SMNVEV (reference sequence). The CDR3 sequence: CASRPDSPDTQYF. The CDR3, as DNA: TGTGCCAGCCGCCCGGACAGTCCAGATACGCAGTATTTT.

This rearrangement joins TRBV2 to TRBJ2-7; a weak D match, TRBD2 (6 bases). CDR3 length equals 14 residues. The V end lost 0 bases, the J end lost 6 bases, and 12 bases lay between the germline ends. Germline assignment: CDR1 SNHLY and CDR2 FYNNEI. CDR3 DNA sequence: TGTGCCAGCAGTGAAGCTGCGGGGAACGGCGAGCAGTACTTC. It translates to CASSEAAGNGEQYF.

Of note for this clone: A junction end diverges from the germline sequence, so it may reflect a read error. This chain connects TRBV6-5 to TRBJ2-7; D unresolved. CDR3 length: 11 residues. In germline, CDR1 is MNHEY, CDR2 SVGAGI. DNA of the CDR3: TGTGCCAGCAGTCACTCCTACGAGCAGTACTTC. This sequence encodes CASSHSYEQYF.

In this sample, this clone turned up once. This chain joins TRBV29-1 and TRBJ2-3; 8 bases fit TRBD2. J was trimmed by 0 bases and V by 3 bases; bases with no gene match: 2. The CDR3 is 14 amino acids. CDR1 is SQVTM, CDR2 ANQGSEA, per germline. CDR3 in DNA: TGCAGCGTTGAGCGGGGGGCAAGCACAGATACGCAGTATTTT. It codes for CSVERGASTDTQYF.

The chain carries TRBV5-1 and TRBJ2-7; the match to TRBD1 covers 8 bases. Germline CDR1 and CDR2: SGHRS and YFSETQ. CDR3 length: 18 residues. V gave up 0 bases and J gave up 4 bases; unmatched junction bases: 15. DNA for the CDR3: TGCGCCAGCAGCTTGGAAGGGGGACAGGTTTTAGGAAGGTACGAGCAGTACTTC. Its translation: CASSLEGGQVLGRYEQYF.

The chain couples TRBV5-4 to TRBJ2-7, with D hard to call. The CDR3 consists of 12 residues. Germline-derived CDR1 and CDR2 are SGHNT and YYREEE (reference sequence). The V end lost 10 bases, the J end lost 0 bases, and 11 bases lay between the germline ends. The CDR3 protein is CAFWSSSYEQYF. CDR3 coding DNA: TGTGCCTTCTGGTCGAGCTCCTACGAGCAGTACTTC.

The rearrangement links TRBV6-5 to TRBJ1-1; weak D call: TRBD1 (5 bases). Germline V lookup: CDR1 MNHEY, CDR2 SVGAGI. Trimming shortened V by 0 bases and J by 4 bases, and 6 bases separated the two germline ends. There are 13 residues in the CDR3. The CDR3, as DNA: TGTGCCAGCAGTTACTCGCAGGGCACTGAAGCTTTCTTT. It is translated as CASSYSQGTEAFF.

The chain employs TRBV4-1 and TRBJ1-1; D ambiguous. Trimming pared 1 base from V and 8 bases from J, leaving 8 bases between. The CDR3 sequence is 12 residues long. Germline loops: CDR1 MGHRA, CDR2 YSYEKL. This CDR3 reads CASSQGESEAFF. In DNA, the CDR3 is TGCGCCAGCAGCCAAGGGGAGAGCGAAGCTTTCTTT.

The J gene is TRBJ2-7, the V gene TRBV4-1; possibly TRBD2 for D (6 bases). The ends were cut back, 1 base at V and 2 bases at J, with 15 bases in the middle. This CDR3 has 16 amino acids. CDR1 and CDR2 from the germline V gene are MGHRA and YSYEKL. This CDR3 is CASSQGGYRGTYEQYF. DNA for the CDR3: TGCGCCAGCAGCCAAGGGGGCTACCGGGGGACCTACGAGCAGTACTTC.

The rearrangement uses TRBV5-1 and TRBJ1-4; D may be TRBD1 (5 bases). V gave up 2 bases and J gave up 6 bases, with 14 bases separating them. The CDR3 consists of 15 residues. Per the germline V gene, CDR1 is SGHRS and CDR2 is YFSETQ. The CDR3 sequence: CASSLGDGTDEKLFF. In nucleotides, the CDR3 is TGCGCCAGCAGCTTAGGGGACGGCACCGATGAAAAACTGTTTTTT.

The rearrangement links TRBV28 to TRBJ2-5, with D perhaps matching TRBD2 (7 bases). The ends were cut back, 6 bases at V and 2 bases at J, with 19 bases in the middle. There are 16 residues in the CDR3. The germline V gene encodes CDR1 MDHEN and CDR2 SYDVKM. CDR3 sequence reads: CASSWRGGIFQETQYF. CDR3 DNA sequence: TGTGCCAGCAGCTGGAGGGGGGGGATCTTTCAAGAGACCCAGTACTTC. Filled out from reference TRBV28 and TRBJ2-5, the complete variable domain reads DVKVTQSSRYLVKRTGEKVFLECVQDMDHENMFWYRQDPGLGLRLIYFSYDVKMKEKGDIPEGYSVSREKKERFSLILESASTNQTSMYLCASSWRGGIFQETQYFGPGTRLLVL.

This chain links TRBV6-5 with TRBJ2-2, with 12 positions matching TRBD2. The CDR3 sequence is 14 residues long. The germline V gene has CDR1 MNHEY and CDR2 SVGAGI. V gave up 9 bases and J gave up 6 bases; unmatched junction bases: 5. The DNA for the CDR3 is TGTGCCAGGGAGAGACTAGCGGGGGCCGGGGAGCTGTTTTTT. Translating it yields CARERLAGAGELFF.

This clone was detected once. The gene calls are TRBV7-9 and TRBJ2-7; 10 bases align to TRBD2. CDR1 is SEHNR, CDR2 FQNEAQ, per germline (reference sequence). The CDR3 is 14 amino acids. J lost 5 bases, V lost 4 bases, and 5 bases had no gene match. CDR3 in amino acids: CASSSPLAGDEQYF. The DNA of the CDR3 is TGTGCCAGCAGCTCTCCTCTAGCGGGAGACGAGCAGTACTTC.

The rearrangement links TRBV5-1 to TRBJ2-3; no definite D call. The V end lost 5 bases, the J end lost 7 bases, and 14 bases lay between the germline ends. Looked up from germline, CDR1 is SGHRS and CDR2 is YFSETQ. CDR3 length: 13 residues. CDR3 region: CASSGPEENTQYF. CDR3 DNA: TGCGCCAGCAGTGGGCCCGAGGAGAATACGCAGTATTTT.

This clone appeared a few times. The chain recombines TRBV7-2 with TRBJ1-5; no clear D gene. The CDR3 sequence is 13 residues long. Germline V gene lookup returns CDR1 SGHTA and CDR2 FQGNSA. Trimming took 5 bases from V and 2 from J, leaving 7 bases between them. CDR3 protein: CASSATGNQPQHF. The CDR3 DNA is TGTGCCAGCAGCGCGACGGGCAATCAGCCCCAGCATTTT.

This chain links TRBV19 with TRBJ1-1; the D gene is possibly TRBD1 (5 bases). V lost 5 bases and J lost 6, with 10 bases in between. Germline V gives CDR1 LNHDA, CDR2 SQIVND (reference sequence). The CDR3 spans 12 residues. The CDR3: CASSRGMAEAFF. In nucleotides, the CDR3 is TGTGCCAGTAGTCGGGGGATGGCTGAAGCTTTCTTT. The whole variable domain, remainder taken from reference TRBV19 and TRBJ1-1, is DGGITQSPKYLFRKEGQNVTLSCEQNLNHDAMYWYRQDPGQGLRLIYYSQIVNDFQKGDIAEGYSVSREKKESFPLTVTSAQKNPTAFYLCASSRGMAEAFFGQGTRLTVV.

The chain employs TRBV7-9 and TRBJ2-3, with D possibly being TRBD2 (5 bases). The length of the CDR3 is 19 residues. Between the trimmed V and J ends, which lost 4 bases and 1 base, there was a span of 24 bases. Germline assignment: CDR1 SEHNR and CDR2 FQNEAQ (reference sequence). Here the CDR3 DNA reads TGTGCCAGCAGCTCCCTGCTTGCTCGGGGAATGGTAGGCACAGATACGCAGTATTTT. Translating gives CASSSLLARGMVGTDTQYF.